The sequence of this T cell receptor beta chain was determined in a study of shared clonotypes between healthy human individuals. The CDR3 spans 16 residues. Trimming took 5 bases from V and 6 from J; bases not matched to a gene: 11. Germline V CDR1 and CDR2: MDHEN, SYDVKM. Clones were sequenced by immunoSEQ multiplex PCR, and TCRdb holds only the in-frame ones, with some missing. Of 2,500,000 or so clones in the sample, roughly 92% are singletons; the top ten hold around 0.4%. The chain carries TRBV28 and TRBJ2-7, with 12 bases matching TRBD2. This clonotype originated in a man aged 18 to 30 in good health. Some clones in this sample may be carry-over from other donors' samples. Sample: naive CD4+ T cells from PBMCs. Subset: CD45RA+ positively selected. CDR3 amino acids: CASSPDGLAGYLEQYF. CDR3 in DNA: TGTGCCAGCAGTCCAGACGGACTAGCGGGATATCTCGAGCAGTACTTC.